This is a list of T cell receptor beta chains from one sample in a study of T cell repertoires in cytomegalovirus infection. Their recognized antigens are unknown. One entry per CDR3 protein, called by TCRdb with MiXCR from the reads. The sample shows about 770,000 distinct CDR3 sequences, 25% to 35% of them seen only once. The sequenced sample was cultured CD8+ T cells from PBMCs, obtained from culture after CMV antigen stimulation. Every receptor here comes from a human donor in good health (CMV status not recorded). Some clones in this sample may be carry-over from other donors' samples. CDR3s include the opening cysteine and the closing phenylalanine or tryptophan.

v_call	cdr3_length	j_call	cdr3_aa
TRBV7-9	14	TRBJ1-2	CASSPPTRDNGYTF
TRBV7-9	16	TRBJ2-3	CASSLDRATLEDTQYF
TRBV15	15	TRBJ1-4	CATSRSRATNEKLFF
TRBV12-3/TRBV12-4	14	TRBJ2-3	CASSQSGPRDTQYF
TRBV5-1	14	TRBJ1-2	CASRARMGAYGYTF
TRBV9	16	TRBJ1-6	CASSNTDRRLGSPLHF
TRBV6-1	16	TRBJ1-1	CASSEVSAVWNTEAFF
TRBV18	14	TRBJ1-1	CASSPLEGSGEAFF
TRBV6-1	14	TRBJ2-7	CASSEEHRVGEQYF
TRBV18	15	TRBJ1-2	CASSPKDNQNYGYTF
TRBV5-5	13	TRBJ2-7	CASTMGGVVEQYF
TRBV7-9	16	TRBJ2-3	CASSIGQGEVGDTQYF
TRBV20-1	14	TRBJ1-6	CSARDWQGSSPLHF
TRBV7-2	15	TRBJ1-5	CASSLSRWGNQPQHF
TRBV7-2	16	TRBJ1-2	CASSYKSQGASYGYTF
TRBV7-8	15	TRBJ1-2	CASSLEGEGAIGYTF
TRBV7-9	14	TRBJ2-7	CASSPGQPPYEQYF
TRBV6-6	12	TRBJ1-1	CASSYEGWEAFF
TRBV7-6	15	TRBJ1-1	CASSLAGTENTEAFF
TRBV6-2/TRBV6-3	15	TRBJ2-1	CASSRKLGQNNEQFF
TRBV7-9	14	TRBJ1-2	CASSHGGSNYGYTF
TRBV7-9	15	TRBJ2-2	CASSSRQENTGELFF
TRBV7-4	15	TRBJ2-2	CASSLIGGHTGELFF
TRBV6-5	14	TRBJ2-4	CASSYSGQGYIQYF
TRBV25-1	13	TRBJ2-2	CASGQGRAGELFF
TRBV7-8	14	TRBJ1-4	CASSLGPRNEKLFF
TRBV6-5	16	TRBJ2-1	CASSYEVGGLVNEQFF
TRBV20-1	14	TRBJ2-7	CSARDGTSSYEQYF
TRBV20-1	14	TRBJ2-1	CSAPGTDLDDEQFF
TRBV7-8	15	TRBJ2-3	CASTNGQGRTDTQYF
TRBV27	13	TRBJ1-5	CASSRAGNQPQHF
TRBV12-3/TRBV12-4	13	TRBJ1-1	CASDHPRGTEAFF